Listed here is a single TCR beta chain. TCRdb's table, derived via immunoSEQ multiplex PCR, lists solely in-frame clones and lacks some. The repertoire holds about 1.4 million clones, with roughly 95% as singletons. This sample is drawn from a study of shared clonotypes between healthy human individuals. V lost 1 base and J lost 4; bases outside the gene matches: 5. Germline CDR1 is LNHDA and CDR2 is SQIVND (reference sequence). This CDR3 contains 16 residues. The sample was naive CD4+ T cells sorted from blood. The subset was: CD45RA+ positively selected. This receptor was taken from a man aged 30 to 39 in good health. The rearrangement joins TRBV19 to TRBJ2-1; TRBD1 matches at 9 bases. The CDR3 nucleotides read TGTGCCAGTAGTATAGGGGGACAGGGACGTTACAATGAGCAGTTCTTC. Translation: CASSIGGQGRYNEQFF.